This passage covers 25 T cell receptor beta chains from one sample sequenced in a study of monozygotic twins with inflammatory bowel disease. Reanalyzing the 5' RACE reads, TCRdb keeps one entry per CDR3 protein, without DNA. The sample has about 140,000 distinct CDR3 sequences. Sequencing was carried out using blood. Source of these receptors: a human donor with ulcerative colitis or Crohn's disease, or a healthy co-twin of an affected twin (not recorded which).

V gene TRBV7-9 combines with J gene TRBJ2-1. There are 15 residues in the CDR3. Germline CDR1 is SEHNR and CDR2 is FQNEAQ (reference sequence). The CDR3 protein is CASSSGEVSYNEQFF.

The V and J genes are TRBV5-6 and TRBJ1-5; TCRdb outputs TRBD1, but without DNA this stays unchecked. Looked up from germline, CDR1 is SGHDT and CDR2 is YYEEEE. The CDR3 consists of 16 residues. CDR3 sequence reads: CASSKGGKRSNQPQHF.

The chain recombines TRBV5-6 with TRBJ2-1. The CDR3 runs 16 residues. CDR1 and CDR2 from the germline V gene are SGHDT and YYEEEE. The CDR3 sequence is CASSHLSGSSYNEQFF.

The chain carries TRBV5-1 and TRBJ2-1; TCRdb lists TRBD2, though no DNA is available to test this call. The CDR3 extends over 12 amino acids. Germline V gene data show CDR1 as SGHRS and CDR2 as YFSETQ. The CDR3 reads CASSDSRNEQFF.

The rearrangement links TRBV24-1 to TRBJ1-1. Germline V CDR1 and CDR2: KGHDR, SFDVKD. The CDR3 spans 14 residues. The CDR3 here is CATSVAGQNTEAFF.

This chain joins TRBV6-1 and TRBJ1-5. The CDR3 totals 14 residues. Germline CDR1 and CDR2: MNHNS and SASEGT. CDR3 region: CASSEANINQPQHF.

The chain uses TRBV5-1 and TRBJ2-1; TCRdb's D call of TRBD2 is untestable without DNA. CDR1 and CDR2 (germline): SGHRS, YFSETQ. This CDR3 contains 15 residues. The CDR3 reads CASSWLAGDDNEQFF.

This chain connects TRBV20-1 to TRBJ2-7; lacking DNA, the TRBD1 call made by TCRdb goes unchecked. CDR1 and CDR2 from the germline V gene are DFQATT and SNEGSKA (reference sequence). The CDR3 runs to 14 residues. CDR3 in amino acids: CSADDRGSSYEQYF.

The chain carries TRBV19 and TRBJ2-1; TCRdb lists TRBD1, though no DNA is available to test this call. CDR3 length equals 17 residues. Germline V gene lookup returns CDR1 LNHDA and CDR2 SQIVND (reference sequence). The CDR3 is CASSMGDREILSNEQFF.

This chain joins TRBV3-1 and TRBJ1-1; TCRdb's D gene call, TRBD1, goes unchecked for lack of DNA. The germline gives CDR1 LGHDT, CDR2 YNNKEL (reference sequence). The CDR3 is made up of 14 amino acids. CDR3: CASSHLDRDTEAFF.

The J gene is TRBJ2-1, the V gene TRBV5-8; TCRdb's assignment of TRBD2 cannot be checked, as there is no DNA. The CDR3 extends over 16 amino acids. In germline, CDR1 is SGHTS, CDR2 YDEGEE. The chain's CDR3 is CASSALAGGPIGEQFF.

The chain is built from TRBV7-6 and TRBJ2-5; the TCRdb call, TRBD1, lacks DNA for checking. The CDR3 length is 16 residues. Germline V gene data show CDR1 as SGHVS and CDR2 as FNYEAQ. The CDR3 sequence is CASSSKSGGEQETQYF.

This chain joins TRBV30 and TRBJ1-1; TCRdb's D gene call, TRBD1, goes unchecked for lack of DNA. The CDR3 totals 16 residues. The germline V gene has CDR1 GTSNPN and CDR2 SVGIG (reference sequence). CDR3 sequence reads: CAWSVPGTPSNTEAFF. Filled out from reference TRBV30 and TRBJ1-1, the complete variable domain reads SQTIHQWPATLVQPVGSPLSLECTVEGTSNPNLYWYRQAAGRGLQLLFYSVGIGQISSEVPQNLSASRPQDRQFILSSKKLLLSDSGFYLCAWSVPGTPSNTEAFFGQGTRLTVV.

The J gene is TRBJ2-2, the V gene TRBV29-1. Germline loops: CDR1 SQVTM, CDR2 ANQGSEA. There are 11 residues in the CDR3. The CDR3: CSGYLGGELFF.

The chain employs TRBV7-9 and TRBJ2-1; with no DNA, the TCRdb D assignment of TRBD1 cannot be verified. The CDR3 sequence is 14 residues long. Per the germline V gene, CDR1 is SEHNR and CDR2 is FQNEAQ (reference sequence). This CDR3 is CASSSTDREHEQFF.

The V call is TRBV20-1, the J call TRBJ2-1. In germline, CDR1 is DFQATT, CDR2 SNEGSKA (reference sequence). The CDR3 has 11 residues. Here the CDR3 reads CSASSYNEQFF.

The chain carries TRBV15 and TRBJ2-7. Germline assignment: CDR1 LNHNV and CDR2 YYDKDF (reference sequence). The CDR3 consists of 15 residues. The CDR3 loop is CVTSRDLPRHYEQYF.

This chain uses TRBV12-3 or TRBV12-4 with TRBJ1-2; TCRdb picks TRBD1, but there is no DNA to check that call. The CDR3 is made up of 18 amino acids. The chain's CDR3 is CASSLRASHRGPNYGYTF.

The rearrangement uses TRBV7-6 and TRBJ2-7. Germline lookup yields CDR1 SGHVS and CDR2 FNYEAQ. The CDR3 runs 15 residues. The CDR3 sequence: CASSLESGHRREQYF.

V usage is TRBV7-7 and J usage is TRBJ2-5; there is no DNA to check the TCRdb D call of TRBD2. This CDR3 has 16 amino acids. The germline CDR1 and CDR2 sequences are SSHAT and FNYEAQ (reference sequence). Here the CDR3 reads CASSLGTSGNQETQYF.

The chain has TRBV11-2 and TRBJ2-1. Germline lookup yields CDR1 SGHAT and CDR2 FQNNGV. The CDR3 has 15 residues. The CDR3 region is CASSLDSHFPNEQFF.

V is TRBV5-1 and J is TRBJ2-7. The CDR3 is 14 amino acids. The germline V gene encodes CDR1 SGHRS and CDR2 YFSETQ. The CDR3 sequence: CASSLTAVLYEQYF.

J is TRBJ2-1 and V is TRBV20-1; the D call from TCRdb, TRBD1, cannot be confirmed without DNA. This CDR3 region has 15 residues. CDR1 and CDR2 (germline): DFQATT, SNEGSKA (reference sequence). CDR3 region: CSASGTGTAYNEQFF.

The gene calls are TRBV9 and TRBJ1-2; the D gene TCRdb calls, TRBD1, cannot be checked with no DNA. The CDR3 is 15 amino acids. Per germline, CDR1 SGDLS and CDR2 YYNGEE. The CDR3 loop is CASSTSGDGNYGYTF.

The chain is built from TRBV12-3 or TRBV12-4 and TRBJ1-3; as DNA is missing, the TRBD1 call by TCRdb cannot be tested. The CDR3 runs 16 residues. The CDR3 loop reads CASSTTGEASGNTIYF.